This is a list of T cell receptor beta chains from one sample in a study of CD4 and CD8 cells across lung adenocarcinoma regions. Each CDR3 protein is one row after TCRdb ran MiXCR on the PCR reads. The sample has some 16,000 distinct CDR3 sequences; just under 55% are singletons. The sample taken for sequencing was CD8+ T cells from the center of a lung tumor. The receptor source for this set is a female donor with lung adenocarcinoma. The CD4 and CD8 labels of this study may be unreliable. Both conserved end residues are part of each CDR3. A D gene is named only where the DNA matches it firmly. Where a row states a size, it is once, few, many or the class of an expanded clone; other rows omit it.

clone_size,j_call,d_call,v_call,cdr3_aa,cdr3_nt
.,TRBJ2-3,.,TRBV6-1,CASSTTDSTDTQYF,TGTGCCAGCAGTACCACAGATTCGACAGATACGCAGTATTTT
.,TRBJ2-1,TRBD2,TRBV6-1,CASSEETSGIWEQFF,TGTGCCAGCAGTGAAGAGACTAGCGGGATATGGGAGCAGTTCTTC
.,TRBJ2-3,.,TRBV28,CASSSTRVGDTQYF,TGTGCCAGCAGTTCCACCCGGGTGGGAGATACGCAGTATTTT
many,TRBJ2-7,TRBD1,TRBV4-1,CASSQLPGQGTREQYF,TGCGCCAGCAGCCAACTACCGGGACAGGGGACGCGCGAGCAGTACTTC
many,TRBJ2-5,.,TRBV27,CASSFIGDQETQYF,TGTGCCAGCAGTTTCATCGGGGACCAAGAGACCCAGTACTTC
medium-sized,TRBJ1-2,.,TRBV6-6,CASSSGPYTF,TGTGCCAGCAGCTCCGGGCCCTACACCTTC
few,TRBJ2-1,.,TRBV7-9,CASSQDASYNEQFF,TGTGCCAGCAGCCAGGACGCCTCCTACAATGAGCAGTTCTTC
many,TRBJ2-1,TRBD2,TRBV6-5,CASSYSRGGREQFF,TGTGCCAGCAGTTACTCGCGGGGGGGCAGGGAGCAGTTCTTC
many,TRBJ2-5,TRBD1,TRBV20-1,CSARVTTGDQETQYF,TGCAGTGCTAGAGTGACCACAGGGGACCAAGAGACCCAGTACTTC
.,TRBJ2-4,.,TRBV6-5,CASSRSGLGAKNTQYF,TGTGCCAGCAGTCGCTCGGGGCTGGGAGCCAAAAATACGCAGTACTTT
.,TRBJ2-5,TRBD2,TRBV6-1,CASSAGGGGGDQEIQYF,TGTGCCAGCAGTGCGGGGGGGGGGGGCGGTGACCAAGAGATTCAGTACTTC
many,TRBJ2-5,.,TRBV14,CASSQDFRETQYF,TGTGCCAGCAGCCAAGATTTTCGAGAGACCCAGTACTTC
many,TRBJ2-5,.,TRBV11-2,CASSSIDWRETQYF,TGTGCCAGCAGCTCTATAGATTGGAGGGAGACCCAGTACTTC
few,TRBJ2-3,.,TRBV10-1,CASRGLSGTDTQYF,TGCGCCAGCAGGGGGTTAAGTGGCACAGATACGCAGTATTTC
.,TRBJ2-3,TRBD2,TRBV6-1,CASSRGLAGGDPDTQYF,TGTGCCAGCAGCCGGGGGCTAGCGGGCGGTGACCCAGATACCCAGTATTTC
.,TRBJ2-7,.,TRBV6-1,CASGGEGGRGKDTQYF,TGTGCCAGCGGGGGGGAAGGGGGCCGGGGCAAAGATACGCAGTACTTC
.,TRBJ2-1,TRBD2,TRBV10-3,CALRFQGTSGDTQFF,TGTGCCCTGAGATTCCAGGGTACTAGCGGAGATACGCAGTTCTTC
many,TRBJ1-2,.,TRBV27,CASNGSPEGYTF,TGTGCCAGCAATGGATCCCCGGAGGGCTACACCTTC
medium-sized,TRBJ2-1,TRBD2,TRBV6-5,CASSYSPGLAGYEQFF,TGTGCCAGCAGTTACTCGCCGGGACTAGCGGGGTATGAGCAGTTCTTC
.,TRBJ2-5,TRBD2,TRBV7-2,CASSLGDSGRARGETQYF,TGTGCCAGCAGCTTAGGAGATAGCGGGAGGGCCCGGGGGGAGACCCAGTACTTC
large,TRBJ2-1,TRBD1,TRBV6-1,CASSVDRNNEQFF,TGTGCCAGCAGTGTGGACAGGAACAATGAGCAGTTCTTC
many,TRBJ2-7,.,TRBV6-4,CASSRVSSYEQYF,TGTGCCAGCAGTCGGGTGAGCTCCTACGAGCAGTACTTC
.,TRBJ2-5,.,TRBV25-1,CAGLGGREQETQYF,TGTGCGGGGCTCGGGGGCCGTGAACAAGAGACCCAGTACTTC
few,TRBJ2-3,.,TRBV15,CATSPTSKRTDTQYF,TGTGCCACCAGCCCTACAAGTAAACGGACAGATACGCAGTATTTT
few,TRBJ1-2,.,TRBV7-2,CASSLDSVYGYTF,TGTGCCAGCAGCTTAGACAGCGTCTATGGCTACACCTTC
many,TRBJ2-3,.,TRBV6-1,CASSEQNTDTQYF,TGTGCCAGCAGTGAACAGAACACAGATACGCAGTATTTT
many,TRBJ2-3,TRBD2,TRBV4-1,CASSQNGGDTDTQYF,TGCGCCAGCAGCCAAAACGGGGGGGACACAGATACGCAGTATTTT
.,TRBJ2-4,.,TRBV6-1,CGSVSGLRAKNTQYF,TGTGGCAGCGTCTCGGGGCTGAGAGCCAAAAATACTCAGTACTTC
.,TRBJ2-4,.,TRBV27,CASTWMGGKDTQYF,TGTGCCAGCACGTGGATGGGGGGCAAAGATACGCAGTATTTC
few,TRBJ1-2,.,TRBV10-1,CASIEKGICYTF,TGCGCCAGCATCGAGAAAGGGATTTGTTACACCTTC
.,TRBJ2-3,.,TRBV6-1,CGSTVLWAKDTQYF,TGTGGCAGCACGGTGCTATGGGCCAAAGATACGCAGTACTTT
medium-sized,TRBJ2-2,.,TRBV6-5,CASSYHQDSSSTGELFF,TGTGCCAGCAGTTACCATCAGGACTCGTCGAGCACCGGGGAGCTGTTTTTT
.,TRBJ2-1,.,TRBV6-5,CASSYSFYVGYIWNEQFF,TGTGCCAGCAGTTACTCATTTTACGTGGGGTATATTTGGAATGAGCAGTTCTTC
many,TRBJ2-7,TRBD1,TRBV6-5,CATSGTDNYEQYF,TGTGCCACATCCGGGACAGACAACTACGAGCAGTACTTC
.,TRBJ2-5,.,TRBV7-8,CASEPPRGETQYF,TGTGCCAGTGAACCACCGCGCGGCGAGACGCAGTACTTC
few,TRBJ2-3,.,TRBV30,CAWGHDTDTQYF,TGTGCCTGGGGCCATGATACAGATACGCAGTATTTT
.,TRBJ2-3,.,TRBV27,CGSKGRGGKNTQYF,TGTGGCAGCAAGGGAAGGGGAGGCAAAAATACTCAGTATTTC
.,TRBJ2-7,.,TRBV6-5,CASSYQTGPYEQYF,TGTGCCAGCAGTTATCAGACAGGTCCCTACGAGCAGTACTTC
.,TRBJ1-2,.,TRBV6-1,CASSERSHGYTF,TGTGCCAGCAGTGAGCGATCTCATGGCTACACCTTC
.,TRBJ2-1,TRBD1,TRBV11-2,CASSPGGPIKYNEQFF,TGTGCCAGCAGCCCAGGGGGACCGATTAAGTACAATGAGCAGTTCTTC
.,TRBJ2-4,.,TRBV10-3,CAIRRLGRKNTQYF,TGTGCCATCAGAAGGCTGGGGCGCAAAAATACGCAGTACTTT
many,TRBJ2-4,TRBD2,TRBV7-2,CASSFGRAGGNIQYF,TGTGCCAGCAGCTTCGGCCGGGCCGGGGGGAACATTCAGTACTTC
.,TRBJ2-3,TRBD1,TRBV7-2,CGSGLRGGAKDMQYF,TGTGGCAGCGGCCTGAGAGGGGGCGCCAAAGACATGCAGTATTTT
.,TRBJ2-3,.,TRBV4-1,CASSQADGGVGATDTQYF,TGCGCCAGCAGCCAAGCAGACGGGGGCGTGGGAGCCACAGATACTCAGTATTTT
.,TRBJ2-3,TRBD2,TRBV6-1,CASSPGGGGKDMQYF,TGTGCCAGCAGTCCGGGGGGGGGGGGCAAAGACATGCAGTACTTT
many,TRBJ1-2,TRBD1,TRBV6-5,CASSYYSGTGKGYTF,TGTGCCAGCAGTTACTATTCCGGGACAGGGAAAGGCTACACCTTC
few,TRBJ2-7,TRBD2,TRBV6-1,CASSELRGDYEQYF,TGTGCCAGCAGTGAATTACGGGGGGACTACGAGCAGTACTTC
.,TRBJ2-1,TRBD2,TRBV27,CASSASRGIQNEQFF,TGTGCCAGCAGTGCCTCGCGGGGGATACAGAATGAGCAGTTCTTC
.,TRBJ2-1,.,TRBV7-2,CASSPLIGSYNEQFF,TGTGCCAGCAGCCCCCTGATTGGCTCCTACAATGAGCAGTTCTTC
.,TRBJ2-4,.,TRBV10-3,CGITGRGATDIQYF,TGTGGCATCACGGGGCGGGGAGCCACAGATATTCAGTACTTC
few,TRBJ2-1,.,TRBV10-1,CASSPGTTYNEQFF,TGCGCCAGCAGCCCCGGGACAACCTACAATGAGCAGTTCTTC
.,TRBJ1-6,.,TRBV3-1,CASSQGRGANSPLHF,TGTGCCAGCAGCCAAGGTCGGGGGGCCAATTCACCCCTCCACTTT
many,TRBJ2-5,.,TRBV6-1,CASSWGAGETQYF,TGTGCCAGCAGCTGGGGGGCTGGAGAGACCCAGTACTTC
medium-sized,TRBJ2-7,TRBD1,TRBV6-5,CASSYQGAGYEQYF,TGTGCCAGCAGTTACCAGGGGGCGGGGTACGAGCAGTACTTC
.,TRBJ2-3,.,TRBV27,CASKPSVGVRYTQYF,TGTGCCAGCAAACCTAGCGTTGGAGTTAGGTATACGCAGTATTTT